These T cell receptor beta chains were read from a single sample in a study of blood T cell repertoires in COVID-19. Method: immunoSEQ multiplex PCR; TCRdb's copy keeps in-frame clones and lacks some. The sample yields about 250,000 clones, 88% seen once. Sequencing was carried out using peripheral blood. The receptors shown here come from a woman under 40 with COVID-19, enrolled during active disease. CDR3s include the opening cysteine and the closing phenylalanine or tryptophan. The D gene is left open where the match is weak. Size values are once, few and many counts, or a class for expanded clones, and some rows have none.

V gene: TRBV6-2/TRBV6-3
D gene: -
clone size: -
CDR3 protein: CASSYGKSRRLNTEAFF

V gene: TRBV3-1/TRBV3-2
D gene: -
clone size: -
CDR3 protein: CASSQVGRYNEQFF

V gene: TRBV11-2
D gene: -
clone size: few
CDR3 protein: CASSATVPPLTF

V gene: TRBV11-3
D gene: -
clone size: -
CDR3 protein: CASSSPGVVIGYTF

V gene: TRBV13
D gene: -
clone size: -
CDR3 protein: CASSKRGGADEKLFF

V gene: TRBV7-8
D gene: TRBD2
clone size: -
CDR3 protein: CASSTRDQREPGELFF

V gene: TRBV19
D gene: TRBD2
clone size: -
CDR3 protein: CAIASGGSYNEQFF

V gene: TRBV7-6
D gene: -
clone size: -
CDR3 protein: CASSLTQSYNEQFF

V gene: TRBV5-1
D gene: -
clone size: -
CDR3 protein: CASSLVVQDVGYTF

V gene: TRBV15
D gene: -
clone size: once
CDR3 protein: CATSSRGLFSIYTYEQYF

V gene: TRBV7-8
D gene: -
clone size: -
CDR3 protein: CASSLQPTGNTEAFF

V gene: TRBV19
D gene: -
clone size: -
CDR3 protein: CASTGGLAEAFF

V gene: TRBV27
D gene: -
clone size: -
CDR3 protein: CASSFHSDEQFF

V gene: TRBV4-3
D gene: -
clone size: -
CDR3 protein: CASSQEPSARGYGYTF

V gene: TRBV5-1
D gene: -
clone size: -
CDR3 protein: CASSLDGVPGELFF

V gene: TRBV9
D gene: TRBD2
clone size: -
CDR3 protein: CASSVAGSGRAETQYF

V gene: TRBV13
D gene: TRBD1
clone size: -
CDR3 protein: CASSPPLGQGDTIYF

V gene: TRBV7-2
D gene: -
clone size: -
CDR3 protein: CASSLAGGRGYTF

V gene: TRBV12-3/TRBV12-4
D gene: -
clone size: -
CDR3 protein: CASSFGDGYTF

V gene: TRBV4-1
D gene: -
clone size: -
CDR3 protein: CASSQASGASYEQYF

V gene: TRBV6-5
D gene: TRBD2
clone size: -
CDR3 protein: CASSYWSSGNHEQFF

V gene: TRBV10-3
D gene: -
clone size: -
CDR3 protein: CAISEEPGGVGETQYF

V gene: TRBV5-1
D gene: -
clone size: -
CDR3 protein: CASSLSLVSGANVLTF

V gene: TRBV4-3
D gene: -
clone size: -
CDR3 protein: CASSQEYGTYNEQFF

V gene: TRBV4-3
D gene: TRBD1
clone size: once
CDR3 protein: CASSQAYGTAQETQYF

V gene: TRBV4-3
D gene: -
clone size: -
CDR3 protein: CASSPDGQVYGYTF

V gene: TRBV19
D gene: TRBD1
clone size: -
CDR3 protein: CASSLTGHAVPGANVLTF

V gene: TRBV12-3/TRBV12-4
D gene: TRBD2
clone size: -
CDR3 protein: CASLGGRETQYF

V gene: TRBV25-1
D gene: TRBD1
clone size: once
CDR3 protein: CASSEGQVERGYTF

V gene: TRBV5-1
D gene: TRBD2
clone size: once
CDR3 protein: CASSHGTSSDIETQYF

V gene: TRBV27
D gene: TRBD1
clone size: -
CDR3 protein: CASTPMGQGVSPLHF

V gene: TRBV19
D gene: TRBD1
clone size: -
CDR3 protein: CASSPSTGVAGNTIYF

V gene: TRBV5-4
D gene: TRBD2
clone size: -
CDR3 protein: CASKTSGPSAYNEQFF

V gene: TRBV2
D gene: -
clone size: -
CDR3 protein: CAIRTSANYGYTF

V gene: TRBV2
D gene: -
clone size: -
CDR3 protein: CASSGQRQGTQYF

V gene: TRBV6-5
D gene: -
clone size: once
CDR3 protein: CASSPTSLSYNEQFF

V gene: TRBV2
D gene: TRBD1
clone size: -
CDR3 protein: CASEGQGQGTEKLFF

V gene: TRBV11-3
D gene: -
clone size: -
CDR3 protein: CASGRGIGEKLFF

V gene: TRBV4-3
D gene: TRBD2
clone size: -
CDR3 protein: CASSQVTSAKNEQFF

V gene: TRBV7-9
D gene: TRBD1
clone size: -
CDR3 protein: CASSLTGDSTEAFF

V gene: TRBV7-9
D gene: TRBD1
clone size: -
CDR3 protein: CASSLGQFPNYGYTF

V gene: TRBV7-2
D gene: -
clone size: -
CDR3 protein: CASSLAPPGGGADGYTF

V gene: TRBV5-1
D gene: TRBD2
clone size: -
CDR3 protein: CASSFPSAGGTETQYF

V gene: TRBV12-3/TRBV12-4
D gene: TRBD1
clone size: -
CDR3 protein: CASSTGQRYGYTF

V gene: TRBV27
D gene: TRBD1
clone size: -
CDR3 protein: CASSLETGGGYEQYF

V gene: TRBV7-9
D gene: -
clone size: -
CDR3 protein: CASSLGRETQYF

V gene: TRBV19
D gene: TRBD1
clone size: -
CDR3 protein: CASSRTGGTTGELFF

V gene: TRBV11-2
D gene: TRBD2
clone size: -
CDR3 protein: CASSLEAGGGETQYF

V gene: TRBV5-1
D gene: TRBD2
clone size: -
CDR3 protein: CASSFRTSQETQYF

V gene: TRBV6-4
D gene: TRBD1
clone size: -
CDR3 protein: CASSDGQGSSADTQYF

V gene: TRBV2
D gene: -
clone size: -
CDR3 protein: CASSDGVAGTGELFF

V gene: TRBV15
D gene: TRBD2
clone size: -
CDR3 protein: CATSRDGFLNGRDEQFF

V gene: TRBV6-6
D gene: -
clone size: once
CDR3 protein: CASSGRSSYNSPLHF

V gene: TRBV29-1
D gene: TRBD2
clone size: once
CDR3 protein: CSGSGSGRAVEQFF

V gene: TRBV28
D gene: TRBD1
clone size: -
CDR3 protein: CASSRGLGQPQHF

V gene: TRBV5-6
D gene: TRBD1
clone size: few
CDR3 protein: CASRADRGSPLHF